This TCR beta chain was recovered during a study of cytomegalovirus exposure and HLA in healthy donors. Study results and caveats: Reports state that TCR beta sequences accurately predicted most subjects' HLA-A and HLA-B alleles.

PCR employed 60 Vbeta and 13 Jbeta primers. Profiled with immunoSEQ multiplex PCR; TCRdb holds only in-frame clones, not every one. The sample lists 170,000 or so clones; 83% were seen once. In nominal health when sampled, donors likely had unrecorded immune exposures nonetheless. The table lists this clone with a count of one. Its antigen is not known. The CDR3 contains 16 residues. V lost 0 bases, J lost 0 bases, and 9 bases lay in between. Germline V gene sequence: CDR1 KGHSH, CDR2 LQKENI. The chain employs TRBV18 and TRBJ2-4; D is unresolved. Sequenced: PBMCs. The sequence came from a man aged 45-65 years in good health and CMV-seronegative. The CDR3 sequence: CASSPPNKIAKNIQYF. In DNA form, the CDR3 reads TGTGCCAGCTCACCACCGAACAAAATAGCCAAAAACATTCAGTACTTC.